The 17 T cell receptor beta chains listed next were all sequenced from one sample in a study of human T cells and chemical hapten exposure. A single record per CDR3 protein comes from TCRdb applying MiXCR to the RACE reads. Altogether around 110,000 distinct CDR3 sequences are present, about 11% being singletons, with the ten largest covering under 2.5%. Time point indicated: patch test 3, about 24 weeks after DPC sensitization. The treatment here: therapeutic diphenylcyclopropenone sensitization with weekly scalp DPC. The sequenced sample was whole blood, obtained in connection with sensitization to the hapten diphenylcyclopropenone (DPC). Source of these receptors: a woman between 50 and 59 years old with alopecia areata. Some clones in this sample may be carry-over from other donors' samples.

This clonotype appeared many times. This CDR3 is CASSQDGTGPVNEQFF. The DNA for the CDR3 is TGCGCCAGCAGCCAAGATGGGACGGGCCCTGTCAATGAGCAGTTCTTC. The chain carries TRBV4-3 and TRBJ2-1; D tentatively reads TRBD1 or TRBD2 (5 bases each). CDR1 LGHNA and CDR2 YSLEER come from the germline V gene. Trimming removed 0 bases at V and 6 bases at J, with 15 bases between. CDR3 length: 16 residues.

CDR3 in DNA: TGTGCCAGCAGCTTGGGGGTCAGCCCTTCCTACGAGCAGTACTTC. Translating it yields CASSLGVSPSYEQYF. The chain couples TRBV5-5 to TRBJ2-7; unclear D gene. The CDR3 runs to 15 residues. CDR1 SGHKS and CDR2 YYEKEE come from the germline V gene (reference sequence). V lost 0 bases and J 1 base, leaving 11 bases between the germline ends.

The chain combines TRBV5-4 with TRBJ2-5; no clear D gene. This CDR3 is built from 12 residues. Germline loops: CDR1 SGHNT, CDR2 YYREEE (reference sequence). V was shortened by 2 bases and J by 2 bases, with 4 bases between the two germline ends. CDR3 nucleotides: TGTGCCAGCAGCTTCCGTCAAGAGACCCAGTACTTC. Translation: CASSFRQETQYF. Looking up the rest from reference TRBV5-4 and TRBJ2-5 gives the full variable domain: ETGVTQSPTHLIKTRGQQVTLRCSSQSGHNTVSWYQQALGQGPQFIFQYYREEENGRGNFPPRFSGLQFPNYSSELNVNALELDDSALYLCASSFRQETQYFGPGTRLLVL.

A few counts support this clonotype. The rearrangement uses TRBV3-2 and TRBJ2-7; the table calls TRBD1, which could not be checked here. TRBV3-2 is deemed a pseudogene. CDR3 length equals 13 residues. CDR3 in amino acids: CASSQETGPEQYF. The DNA for the CDR3 is TGTGCCAGCAGCCAAGAGACAGGCCCCGAGCAGTACTTC.

V is TRBV20-1 and J is TRBJ2-1; 12 nucleotides align to TRBD2. The CDR3 loop spans 21 amino acids. J was trimmed by 6 bases and V by 2 bases; bases with no gene match: 23. Germline CDR1 and CDR2: DFQATT and SNEGSKA (reference sequence). DNA of the CDR3: TGCAGTGCTAGAACCTCAAGTAGTCCTAGCGGGAGGGGCACGAGGGCCAATGAGCAGTTCTTC. This translates into CSARTSSSPSGRGTRANEQFF.

J is TRBJ1-1 and V is TRBV7-8; no definite D call. Germline loops: CDR1 SGHVS, CDR2 FQNEAQ. CDR3 length: 13 residues. The V end lost 4 bases, the J end lost 11 bases, and 17 bases lay between the germline ends. The CDR3: CASSSDRGTRAFF. The CDR3 nucleotides read TGTGCCAGCAGCTCGGACCGGGGAACCAGGGCTTTCTTT.

The V gene is TRBV5-6, the J gene TRBJ2-7; 8 bases are shared with TRBD2. This CDR3 region has 16 residues. Germline V lookup: CDR1 SGHDT, CDR2 YYEEEE. V lost 0 bases, J lost 1 base, and 6 bases stayed unmatched. CDR3 coding DNA: TGTGCCAGCAGCTTGGGTGGTAGCGGGGCATCCTACGAGCAGTACTTC. Protein product: CASSLGGSGASYEQYF.

J is TRBJ2-1 and V is TRBV29-1; D not resolved. Germline V gene lookup returns CDR1 SQVTM and CDR2 ANQGSEA. CDR3 length: 11 amino acids. V gave up 4 bases and J gave up 2 bases, with 3 bases separating them. The CDR3 loop is CSVVTYNEQFF. The DNA of the CDR3 is TGCAGCGTTGTGACCTACAATGAGCAGTTCTTC.

The V call is TRBV29-1, the J call TRBJ2-7, with 7 bases aligning to TRBD1. The CDR3 sequence is 14 residues long. The germline V gene has CDR1 SQVTM and CDR2 ANQGSEA. J gave up 2 bases and V 7 bases, and 11 bases lay outside the gene matches. CDR3 sequence reads: CSAARQGPTYEQYF. CDR3 nucleotides: TGCAGCGCCGCAAGACAGGGACCTACCTACGAGCAGTACTTC.

The gene calls are TRBV3-1 and TRBJ2-3; D tentatively fits TRBD1 or TRBD2 (5 bases each). The CDR3 is 14 amino acids. Trimming removed 0 bases at V and 3 bases at J, with 7 bases between. Per the germline V gene, CDR1 is LGHDT and CDR2 is YNNKEL (reference sequence). CDR3 sequence reads: CASSQEGVTDTQYF. DNA for the CDR3: TGTGCCAGCAGCCAAGAGGGGGTGACAGATACGCAGTATTTT.

This clonotype came up a few times. The CDR3 region is CASSFDIASQPQHF. The CDR3 DNA follows: TGTGCCAGCAGTTTCGACATCGCCAGTCAGCCCCAGCATTTT. The V and J genes are TRBV27 and TRBJ1-5; D unclear. Germline-derived CDR1 and CDR2 are MNHEY and SMNVEV (reference sequence). The CDR3 is made up of 14 amino acids. The V and J ends lost 3 bases and 6 bases respectively, with 12 bases between them.

V usage is TRBV7-2 and J usage is TRBJ2-7; 16 nucleotides agree with TRBD2. CDR3 length: 18 residues. CDR1 and CDR2 (germline): SGHTA, FQGNSA. Losses at the gene ends were 5 bases for V and 3 bases for J; bases not matched to a gene: 10. This CDR3 is CASSRGLAGGARVYEQYF. CDR3 coding DNA: TGTGCCAGCAGCCGGGGACTAGCGGGAGGGGCGAGGGTCTACGAGCAGTACTTC.

The rearrangement uses TRBV3-1 and TRBJ1-6; the D is unclear. The CDR3 consists of 15 residues. In germline, CDR1 is LGHDT, CDR2 YNNKEL (reference sequence). The V gene lost 4 bases and the J gene lost 7 bases, with 14 bases spanning the gap. The CDR3 DNA reads TGTGCCAGCAGCCCCCTCCGGGCCGGGAATTCACCCCTCCACTTT. Translation gives CASSPLRAGNSPLHF.

The chain has TRBV5-6 and TRBJ2-3; D remains ambiguous. The V gene's germline CDR1 is SGHDT and CDR2 YYEEEE. V was shortened by 2 bases and J by 5 bases, with 24 bases between the two germline ends. The CDR3 has 18 residues. DNA for the CDR3: TGTGCCAGCAGCTTTAGGCTTCCCTACTCTCTACCTGGAGATACGCAGTATTTT. Its protein is CASSFRLPYSLPGDTQYF.

This clonotype was detected only a few times. The chain joins TRBV29-1 to TRBJ1-1; the D gene is possibly TRBD1 (6 bases). This CDR3 has 14 residues. V lost 4 bases to trimming and J lost 0 bases, with 12 bases between them. The germline V gene has CDR1 SQVTM and CDR2 ANQGSEA. The CDR3 region is CSVALTGLNTEAFF. CDR3 DNA sequence: TGCAGCGTTGCCCTGACAGGTTTGAACACTGAAGCTTTCTTT. Together with reference TRBV29-1 and TRBJ1-1, the CDR3 gives the full variable domain: SAVISQKPSRDICQRGTSLTIQCQVDSQVTMMFWYRQQPGQSLTLIATANQGSEATYESGFVIDKFPISRPNLTFSTLTVSNMSPEDSSIYLCSVALTGLNTEAFFGQGTRLTVV.

This chain links TRBV12-3 or TRBV12-4 with TRBJ1-1, with 8 bases that match TRBD1. CDR3 size: 14 residues. Trimming removed 5 bases from V and 4 bases from J; junction bases left unmatched: 6. In DNA form, the CDR3 reads TGTGCCAGCAGTGAATCGACAGGGGTCACTGAAGCTTTCTTT. Its protein product is CASSESTGVTEAFF.

As for this clonotype: This may stem from a read error, because a much larger clone lies one nucleotide away. The V call is TRBV29-1, the J call TRBJ1-2; 7 bases fit TRBD1. The CDR3 has 12 residues. In germline, CDR1 is SQVTM, CDR2 ANQGSEA. CDR3 sequence reads: CSGGGRNYGYTF. In DNA, the CDR3 is TGCAGTGGAGGGGGCCGCAACTATGGCTACACCTTC.